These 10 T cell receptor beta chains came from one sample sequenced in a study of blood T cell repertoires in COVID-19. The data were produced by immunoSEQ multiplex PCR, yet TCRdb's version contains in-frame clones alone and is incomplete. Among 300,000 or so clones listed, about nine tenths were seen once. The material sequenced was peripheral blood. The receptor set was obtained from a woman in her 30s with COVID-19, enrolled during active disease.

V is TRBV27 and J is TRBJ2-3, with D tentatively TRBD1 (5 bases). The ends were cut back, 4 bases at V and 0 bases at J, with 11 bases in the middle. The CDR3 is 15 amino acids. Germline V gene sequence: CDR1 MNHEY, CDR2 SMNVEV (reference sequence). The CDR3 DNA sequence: TGTGCCAGCAGTTGGACATTTTCTAGCACAGATACGCAGTATTTT. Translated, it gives CASSWTFSSTDTQYF.

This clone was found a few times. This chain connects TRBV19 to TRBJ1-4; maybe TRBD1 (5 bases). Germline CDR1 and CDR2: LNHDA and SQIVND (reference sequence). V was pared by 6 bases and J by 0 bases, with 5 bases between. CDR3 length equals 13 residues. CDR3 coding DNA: TGTGCCAGTAGGACAGCAACTAATGAAAAACTGTTTTTT. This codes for CASRTATNEKLFF.

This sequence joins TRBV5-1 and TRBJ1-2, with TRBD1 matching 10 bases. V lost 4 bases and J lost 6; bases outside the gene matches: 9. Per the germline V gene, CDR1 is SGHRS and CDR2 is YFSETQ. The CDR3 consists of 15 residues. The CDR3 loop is CASSPMGTGVNGYTF. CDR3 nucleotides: TGCGCCAGCAGCCCGATGGGGACAGGGGTTAATGGCTACACCTTC.

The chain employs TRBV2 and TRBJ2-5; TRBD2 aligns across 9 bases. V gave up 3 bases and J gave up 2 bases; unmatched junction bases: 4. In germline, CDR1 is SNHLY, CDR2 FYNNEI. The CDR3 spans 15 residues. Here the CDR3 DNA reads TGTGCCAGCAGTGAGGGCCTAGCGGGGCAAGAGACCCAGTACTTC. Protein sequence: CASSEGLAGQETQYF.

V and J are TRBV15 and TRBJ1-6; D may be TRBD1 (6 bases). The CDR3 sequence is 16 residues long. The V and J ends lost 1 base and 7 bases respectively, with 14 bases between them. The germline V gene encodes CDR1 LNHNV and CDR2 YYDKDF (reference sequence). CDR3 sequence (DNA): TGTGCCACCAGCAGAGTCACGGGACAAAAAAATTCACCCCTCCACTTT. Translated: CATSRVTGQKNSPLHF.

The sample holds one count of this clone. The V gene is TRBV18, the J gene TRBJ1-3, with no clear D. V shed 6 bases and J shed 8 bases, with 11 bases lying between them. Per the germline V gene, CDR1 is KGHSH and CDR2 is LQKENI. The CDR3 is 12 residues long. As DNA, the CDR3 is TGTGCCAGCTCGAAAGCTCCGGACACCATATATTTT. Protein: CASSKAPDTIYF.

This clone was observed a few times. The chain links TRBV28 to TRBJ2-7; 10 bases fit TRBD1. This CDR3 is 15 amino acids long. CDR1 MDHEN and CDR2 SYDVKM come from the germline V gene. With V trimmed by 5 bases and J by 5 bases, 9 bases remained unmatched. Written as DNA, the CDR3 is TGTGCCAGCAGTGAGACCGGGACAGGGGTCGACGAGCAGTACTTC. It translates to CASSETGTGVDEQYF.

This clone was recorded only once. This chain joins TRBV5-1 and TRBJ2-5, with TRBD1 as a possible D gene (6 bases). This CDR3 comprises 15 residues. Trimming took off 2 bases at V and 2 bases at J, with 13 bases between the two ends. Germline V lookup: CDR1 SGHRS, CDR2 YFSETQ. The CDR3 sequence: CASSFSGGGQETQYF. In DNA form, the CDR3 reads TGCGCCAGCAGCTTTAGTGGGGGCGGGCAAGAGACCCAGTACTTC.

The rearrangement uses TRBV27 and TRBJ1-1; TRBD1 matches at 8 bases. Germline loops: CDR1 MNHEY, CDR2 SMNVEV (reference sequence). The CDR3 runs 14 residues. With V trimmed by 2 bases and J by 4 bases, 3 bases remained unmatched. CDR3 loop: CASSLSQGATEAFF. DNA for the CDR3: TGTGCCAGCAGTTTAAGTCAGGGGGCCACTGAAGCTTTCTTT.

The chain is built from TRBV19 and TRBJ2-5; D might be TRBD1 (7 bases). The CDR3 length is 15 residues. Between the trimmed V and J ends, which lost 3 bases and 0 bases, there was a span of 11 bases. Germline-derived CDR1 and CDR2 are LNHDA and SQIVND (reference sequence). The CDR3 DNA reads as TGTGCCAGTAGTATGGGGGGACAGAACCAAGAGACCCAGTACTTC. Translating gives CASSMGGQNQETQYF.